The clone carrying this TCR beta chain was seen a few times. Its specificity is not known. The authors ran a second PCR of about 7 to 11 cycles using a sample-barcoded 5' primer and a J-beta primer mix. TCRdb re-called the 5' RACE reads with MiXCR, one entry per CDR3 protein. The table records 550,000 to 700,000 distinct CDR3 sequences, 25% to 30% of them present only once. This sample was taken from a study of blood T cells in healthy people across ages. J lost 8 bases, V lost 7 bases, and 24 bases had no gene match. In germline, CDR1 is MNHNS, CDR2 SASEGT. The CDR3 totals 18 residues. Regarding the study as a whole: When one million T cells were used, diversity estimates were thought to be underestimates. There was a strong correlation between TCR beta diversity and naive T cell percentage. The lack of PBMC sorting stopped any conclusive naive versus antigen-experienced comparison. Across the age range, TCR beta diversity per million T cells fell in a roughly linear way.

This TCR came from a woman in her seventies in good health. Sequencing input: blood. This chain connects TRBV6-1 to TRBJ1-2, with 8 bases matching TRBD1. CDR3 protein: CASKTAARTGMSSGGYTF. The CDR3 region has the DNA TGTGCCAGCAAGACGGCCGCTCGGACAGGGATGTCGTCTGGGGGCTACACCTTC.